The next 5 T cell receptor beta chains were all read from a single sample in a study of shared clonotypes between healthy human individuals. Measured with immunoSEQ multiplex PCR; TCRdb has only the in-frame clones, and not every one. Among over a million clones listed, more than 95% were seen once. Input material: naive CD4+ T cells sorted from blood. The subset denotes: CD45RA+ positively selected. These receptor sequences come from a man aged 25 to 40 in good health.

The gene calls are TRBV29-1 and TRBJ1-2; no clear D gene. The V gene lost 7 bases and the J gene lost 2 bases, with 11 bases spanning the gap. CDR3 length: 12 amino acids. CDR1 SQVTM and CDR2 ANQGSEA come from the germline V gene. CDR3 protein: CSGQDQNYGYTF. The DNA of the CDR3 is TGCAGCGGGCAGGATCAAAACTATGGCTACACCTTC.

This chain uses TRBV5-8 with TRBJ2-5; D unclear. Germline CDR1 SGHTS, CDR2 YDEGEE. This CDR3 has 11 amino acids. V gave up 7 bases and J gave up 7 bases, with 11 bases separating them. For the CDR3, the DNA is TGTGCCAGCGAAGCAGTCGCGACCCAGTACTTC. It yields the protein CASEAVATQYF.

Written as DNA, the CDR3 is TGCGCCAGCAGCTTGGTTGGTGAGGGGAGCACAGATACGCAGTATTTT. As protein: CASSLVGEGSTDTQYF. V and J are TRBV5-1 and TRBJ2-3, with D perhaps given as TRBD1 or TRBD2 (5 bases each). The CDR3 has 16 residues. Germline CDR1 is SGHRS and CDR2 is YFSETQ. The V and J ends lost 0 bases and 0 bases respectively, with 11 bases between them.

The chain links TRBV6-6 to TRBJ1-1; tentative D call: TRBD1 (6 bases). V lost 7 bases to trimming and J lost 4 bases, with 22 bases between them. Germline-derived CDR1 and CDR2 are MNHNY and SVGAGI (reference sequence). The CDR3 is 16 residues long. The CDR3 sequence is CASTRPTGSGGTEAFF. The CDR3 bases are TGTGCCAGCACTAGGCCCACAGGGTCCGGGGGCACTGAAGCTTTCTTT.

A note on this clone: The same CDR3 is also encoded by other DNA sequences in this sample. CDR3 sequence: CASSLADTQYF. The CDR3 DNA reads TGTGCCAGTTCCTTGGCGGATACGCAGTATTTT. This chain links TRBV19 with TRBJ2-3; no firm D call. The CDR3 has 11 amino acids. CDR1 and CDR2 from the germline V gene are LNHDA and SQIVND (reference sequence). V dropped 8 bases and J dropped 6 bases, with 9 bases sitting between them.